These T cell receptor beta chains were read from a single sample in a study of identical twins. Each CDR3 protein is one row after TCRdb ran MiXCR on the 5' RACE reads. The repertoire includes a few hundred thousand distinct CDR3 sequences, roughly 24% of them detected once, and 2.5% to 3.5% sits in the top ten. The data were also submitted as part of a second study, on T cells expressing NK-cell markers.

Specimen: CD4+ T cells sorted from blood. The receptors shown here come from a woman younger than 30 in good health. Each CDR3 is given with its conserved first and last residue. The order of the fields is CDR3 protein, V gene, clone size, J gene, D gene. D genes are given only for firm matches. Some rows have no size entry. The others give once, few or many, or a class for an expanded clone.

CDR3aa: CASSLADGRPNYGYTF
v_gene: TRBV7-8
abundance: few
j_gene: TRBJ1-2
d_gene: -

CDR3aa: CASSYSYRQETQYF
v_gene: TRBV6-5
abundance: -
j_gene: TRBJ2-5
d_gene: -

CDR3aa: CASSPKAGRTDTQYF
v_gene: TRBV18
abundance: -
j_gene: TRBJ2-3
d_gene: -

CDR3aa: CASSLSRPNIYEQYF
v_gene: TRBV11-2
abundance: few
j_gene: TRBJ2-7
d_gene: -

CDR3aa: CASTPGTSGRNEQFF
v_gene: TRBV7-6
abundance: -
j_gene: TRBJ2-1
d_gene: TRBD2

CDR3aa: CATSDSGQGYGYTF
v_gene: TRBV24-1
abundance: -
j_gene: TRBJ1-2
d_gene: TRBD1

CDR3aa: CASSQERTSGSSETQYF
v_gene: TRBV11-2
abundance: -
j_gene: TRBJ2-5
d_gene: TRBD2

CDR3aa: CSVEREAGVDGYTF
v_gene: TRBV29-1
abundance: few
j_gene: TRBJ1-2
d_gene: -

CDR3aa: CASSFGAGGDTDTQYF
v_gene: TRBV7-9
abundance: -
j_gene: TRBJ2-3
d_gene: TRBD2

CDR3aa: CASSRLASSYNEQFF
v_gene: TRBV7-2
abundance: -
j_gene: TRBJ2-1
d_gene: TRBD2

CDR3aa: CASGPEGTAGNQPQHF
v_gene: TRBV19
abundance: once
j_gene: TRBJ1-5
d_gene: TRBD1

CDR3aa: CASSQDKRGPSEQYF
v_gene: TRBV4-2
abundance: -
j_gene: TRBJ2-7
d_gene: TRBD2

CDR3aa: CASSPTWDFSYEQYF
v_gene: TRBV4-1
abundance: -
j_gene: TRBJ2-7
d_gene: -

CDR3aa: CASSWQGFWEQYF
v_gene: TRBV12-3/TRBV12-4
abundance: few
j_gene: TRBJ2-7
d_gene: -

CDR3aa: CSTRGQGYGYTF
v_gene: TRBV20-1
abundance: many
j_gene: TRBJ1-2
d_gene: TRBD1

CDR3aa: CSATGARRGYTF
v_gene: TRBV20-1
abundance: few
j_gene: TRBJ1-2
d_gene: -

CDR3aa: CSADMTTSGGGSYNEQFF
v_gene: TRBV20-1
abundance: -
j_gene: TRBJ2-1
d_gene: TRBD2

CDR3aa: CASSDWKGTQYF
v_gene: TRBV21-1
abundance: -
j_gene: TRBJ2-3
d_gene: -

CDR3aa: CASSLISRGRDNEQFF
v_gene: TRBV6-1
abundance: -
j_gene: TRBJ2-1
d_gene: -

CDR3aa: CASSPQVYGYTF
v_gene: TRBV2
abundance: many
j_gene: TRBJ1-2
d_gene: -

CDR3aa: CASSQGYHRGGPRGGETQYF
v_gene: TRBV4-2
abundance: few
j_gene: TRBJ2-5
d_gene: TRBD2

CDR3aa: CSAILITDTQYF
v_gene: TRBV20-1
abundance: many
j_gene: TRBJ2-3
d_gene: -

CDR3aa: CASSAREGARTDTQYF
v_gene: TRBV9
abundance: -
j_gene: TRBJ2-3
d_gene: -

CDR3aa: CASSLEGLSPSETQYF
v_gene: TRBV5-1
abundance: -
j_gene: TRBJ2-5
d_gene: -

CDR3aa: CASSHPGRSYNEQFF
v_gene: TRBV2
abundance: few
j_gene: TRBJ2-1
d_gene: -

CDR3aa: CASSLAQDAGETQYF
v_gene: TRBV5-1
abundance: few
j_gene: TRBJ2-5
d_gene: -

CDR3aa: CASSSSGFGGEQYF
v_gene: TRBV12-3/TRBV12-4
abundance: few
j_gene: TRBJ2-7
d_gene: TRBD2

CDR3aa: CASSYRGLLYEQYF
v_gene: TRBV6-2/TRBV6-3
abundance: -
j_gene: TRBJ2-7
d_gene: -

CDR3aa: CSVGLTGSEDQYF
v_gene: TRBV29-1
abundance: -
j_gene: TRBJ2-5
d_gene: -

CDR3aa: CATSGQGGRTQYF
v_gene: TRBV15
abundance: -
j_gene: TRBJ2-5
d_gene: -

CDR3aa: CASTGGGAQETQYF
v_gene: TRBV5-1
abundance: -
j_gene: TRBJ2-5
d_gene: -

CDR3aa: CASSPAGPTDTQYF
v_gene: TRBV7-8
abundance: -
j_gene: TRBJ2-3
d_gene: -

CDR3aa: CSASLGKRGAGAIFEQYF
v_gene: TRBV20-1
abundance: -
j_gene: TRBJ2-7
d_gene: TRBD2

CDR3aa: CASSPLGTWATF
v_gene: TRBV12-3/TRBV12-4
abundance: -
j_gene: TRBJ1-2
d_gene: -

CDR3aa: CASSLDGGNEQFF
v_gene: TRBV7-9
abundance: -
j_gene: TRBJ2-1
d_gene: -

CDR3aa: CASSLAGTSGFHEQFF
v_gene: TRBV7-2
abundance: -
j_gene: TRBJ2-1
d_gene: TRBD2

CDR3aa: CASSYMGANSGQPQHF
v_gene: TRBV6-5
abundance: -
j_gene: TRBJ1-5
d_gene: -

CDR3aa: CAGDWDRESYEQYF
v_gene: TRBV6-1
abundance: few
j_gene: TRBJ2-7
d_gene: TRBD1

CDR3aa: CASSSSGIEQFF
v_gene: TRBV6-5
abundance: many
j_gene: TRBJ2-1
d_gene: -

CDR3aa: CASKVNEQFF
v_gene: TRBV2
abundance: -
j_gene: TRBJ2-1
d_gene: -

CDR3aa: CASSFNEQSYNEQFF
v_gene: TRBV5-1
abundance: few
j_gene: TRBJ2-1
d_gene: -

CDR3aa: CASSLVGEAQETQYF
v_gene: TRBV7-9
abundance: -
j_gene: TRBJ2-5
d_gene: -

CDR3aa: CASRSIQGSSNQPQHF
v_gene: TRBV27
abundance: -
j_gene: TRBJ1-5
d_gene: -

CDR3aa: CASSQEYRGLAGASYEQNF
v_gene: TRBV4-1
abundance: -
j_gene: TRBJ2-7
d_gene: TRBD2

CDR3aa: CASSGGPRLGSSEQFF
v_gene: TRBV10-2
abundance: few
j_gene: TRBJ2-1
d_gene: -

CDR3aa: CATQLKANYGYTF
v_gene: TRBV15
abundance: -
j_gene: TRBJ1-2
d_gene: -

CDR3aa: CAIRGGQVSTDTQYF
v_gene: TRBV10-3
abundance: few
j_gene: TRBJ2-3
d_gene: TRBD2

CDR3aa: CASSQDQNEQFF
v_gene: TRBV5-1
abundance: few
j_gene: TRBJ2-1
d_gene: -

CDR3aa: CSAGGGGYTDTQYF
v_gene: TRBV20-1
abundance: -
j_gene: TRBJ2-3
d_gene: TRBD2

CDR3aa: CASSFGTGNSNGYTF
v_gene: TRBV5-6
abundance: -
j_gene: TRBJ1-2
d_gene: TRBD1

CDR3aa: CASSPRLAGVREQYF
v_gene: TRBV12-3/TRBV12-4
abundance: few
j_gene: TRBJ2-7
d_gene: TRBD2

CDR3aa: CASSRDRLNTGELFF
v_gene: TRBV12-3/TRBV12-4
abundance: many
j_gene: TRBJ2-2
d_gene: TRBD1